The 27 T cell receptor beta chains reported below all come from one sample, sequenced in a study of blood T cell repertoires in COVID-19. Clones were read by immunoSEQ multiplex PCR, and TCRdb kept only the in-frame ones, dropping some. The sample consists of 250,000 to 300,000 clones, approximately 90% of them appearing once. Sequencing used PBMCs or T cells enriched from blood (not recorded which). These receptors came from a woman aged 25 to 45 who had recovered from COVID-19.

V is TRBV2 and J is TRBJ1-2, with 8 nucleotides matching TRBD1. The CDR3 covers 15 residues. V gave up 9 bases and J gave up 3 bases; unmatched junction bases: 12. The germline V gene encodes CDR1 SNHLY and CDR2 FYNNEI. The CDR3 bases are TGTGCCAGAAAGACAGGGGCCCCAGAATACTATGGCTACACCTTC. Amino acids: CARKTGAPEYYGYTF.

This rearrangement joins TRBV19 to TRBJ1-5; D remains ambiguous. The V gene's germline CDR1 is LNHDA and CDR2 SQIVND (reference sequence). Trimming stripped 2 bases from V and 4 bases from J, with 6 bases between. This CDR3 is built from 13 residues. The chain's CDR3 is CASSIQINQPQHF. CDR3 nucleotide sequence: TGTGCCAGTAGTATACAGATTAATCAGCCCCAGCATTTT.

The V and J genes are TRBV28 and TRBJ1-4; D is ambiguous. Trimming pared 2 bases from V and 9 bases from J, leaving 10 bases between. This CDR3 contains 13 residues. CDR1 MDHEN and CDR2 SYDVKM come from the germline V gene. CDR3 nucleotides: TGTGCCAGCAGTTTAAAATTCCCCAAAAAACTGTTTTTT. It is translated as CASSLKFPKKLFF.

This chain connects TRBV28 to TRBJ2-1, with a possible D match to TRBD2 (7 bases). The CDR3 is made up of 16 amino acids. Germline CDR1 and CDR2: MDHEN and SYDVKM. V lost 4 bases and J lost 6, with 19 bases in between. The CDR3 reads CASSSETSLGGNEQFF. CDR3 DNA sequence: TGTGCCAGCAGTTCCGAGACTAGCTTAGGGGGCAATGAGCAGTTCTTC.

This clone was observed a single time. The chain uses TRBV9 and TRBJ2-2, with D maybe TRBD1 (5 bases). The CDR3 runs 16 residues. The V gene's germline CDR1 is SGDLS and CDR2 YYNGEE. Trimming removed 1 base at V and 7 bases at J, with 17 bases between. The CDR3 loop reads CASSVNLFGANGELFF. The DNA of the CDR3 is TGTGCCAGCAGCGTAAATCTCTTTGGGGCTAACGGGGAGCTGTTTTTT. The full variable domain, its missing parts supplied by reference TRBV9 and TRBJ2-2, is DSGVTQTPKHLITATGQRVTLRCSPRSGDLSVYWYQQSLDQGLQFLIQYYNGEERAKGNILERFSAQQFPDLHSELNLSSLELGDSALYFCASSVNLFGANGELFFGEGSRLTVL.

The chain recombines TRBV5-4 with TRBJ1-5, with TRBD1 matching over 8 bases. This CDR3 is built from 14 residues. After removal of 4 bases from V and 4 bases from J, the junction contained 4 bases not matched to a gene. The germline V gene has CDR1 SGHNT and CDR2 YYREEE (reference sequence). The CDR3 protein is CASSTGGRNQPQHF. As DNA, the CDR3 is TGTGCCAGCAGCACAGGGGGAAGGAATCAGCCCCAGCATTTT.

The chain employs TRBV30 and TRBJ1-3; TRBD1 is a possible D gene (6 bases). In germline, CDR1 is GTSNPN, CDR2 SVGIG (reference sequence). The CDR3 has 14 amino acids. The V end was cut by 5 bases, the J end by 4 bases, with 15 bases between. The CDR3 protein is CAWQTGSIGNTIYF. The CDR3, as DNA: TGTGCCTGGCAAACAGGGAGTATCGGAAACACCATATATTTT. Combining the CDR3 with reference TRBV30 and TRBJ1-3 gives the whole variable domain SQTIHQWPATLVQPVGSPLSLECTVEGTSNPNLYWYRQAAGRGLQLLFYSVGIGQISSEVPQNLSASRPQDRQFILSSKKLLLSDSGFYLCAWQTGSIGNTIYFGEGSWLTVV.

The V call is TRBV7-2, the J call TRBJ1-3, with 7 bases that match TRBD1. V lost 6 bases to trimming and J lost 1 base; unmatched junction nucleotides: 3. The CDR3 is 14 residues long. CDR1 SGHTA and CDR2 FQGNSA come from the germline V gene. CDR3: CASSKTGSGNTIYF. DNA for the CDR3: TGTGCCAGCAGTAAGACAGGGTCTGGAAACACCATATATTTT.

The gene calls are TRBV19 and TRBJ2-3; 10 bases map to TRBD2. Germline CDR1 and CDR2: LNHDA and SQIVND (reference sequence). The CDR3 is made up of 20 amino acids. With V trimmed by 4 bases and J by 1 base, 17 bases remained unmatched. CDR3 coding DNA: TGTGCCAGTAGTACTCGACTCGGGACTAGCGACCGGAGGGGCACAGATACGCAGTATTTT. It is translated as CASSTRLGTSDRRGTDTQYF.

The chain recombines TRBV21-1 with TRBJ2-2; TRBD2, the table's D call, was not compared with the DNA. TRBV21-1 has pseudogene status. CDR3 length: 17 residues. The CDR3 spells CASSKAVRRNNTGELFF. The CDR3 DNA reads TGTGCCAGCAGCAAAGCTGTTCGGAGGAATAACACCGGGGAGCTGTTTTTT.

The chain recombines TRBV4-1 with TRBJ1-5, with D tentatively TRBD1 (5 bases). The CDR3 extends over 13 amino acids. Trimming removed 3 bases at V and 5 bases at J, with 8 bases between. The germline gives CDR1 MGHRA, CDR2 YSYEKL. The CDR3 region has the DNA TGCGCCAGCAGCCAGAGCAGGGATCAGCCCCAGCATTTT. Translation gives CASSQSRDQPQHF.

This clone was counted between two and nine times. The chain recombines TRBV6-2 or TRBV6-3 with TRBJ2-1, with 11 bases identical to TRBD2. CDR1 MNHEY and CDR2 SVGEGT come from the germline V gene. This CDR3 has 16 residues. With 6 bases clipped from V and 4 bases from J, the junction kept 8 bases outside the gene matches. In DNA form, the CDR3 reads TGTGCCAGCAGCTCCGTAGCGGGAGGGGGGTACAATGAGCAGTTCTTC. This codes for CASSSVAGGGYNEQFF.

The CDR3 DNA follows: TGTGCCAGTAGAAGGACACTGTTCCAAGAGACCCAGTACTTC. Translation: CASRRTLFQETQYF. This rearrangement joins TRBV19 to TRBJ2-5, with a possible D match to TRBD1 (5 bases). The CDR3 is made up of 14 amino acids. Trimming pared 6 bases from V and 1 base from J, leaving 12 bases between. Germline V gene sequence: CDR1 LNHDA, CDR2 SQIVND (reference sequence).

The chain couples TRBV28 to TRBJ1-5, with unresolved D. Germline values: CDR1 MDHEN, CDR2 SYDVKM. The CDR3 length is 12 residues. V lost 3 bases to trimming and J lost 10 bases, with 10 bases between them. The CDR3 nucleotides read TGTGCCAGCAGTTTCGAGTCGTACCCCCAGCATTTT. It yields the protein CASSFESYPQHF.

Only one count was recorded for this clone. CDR3 region: CASSSSVETQYF. In DNA form, the CDR3 reads TGTGCCAGCAGCTCCAGCGTAGAGACCCAGTACTTC. This chain uses TRBV12-3 or TRBV12-4 with TRBJ2-5; D unresolved. This CDR3 contains 12 residues. Trimming stripped 6 bases from V and 4 bases from J, with 9 bases between.

The chain uses TRBV28 and TRBJ2-5; 12 positions agree with TRBD2. Losses at the gene ends were 4 bases for V and 4 bases for J; bases not matched to a gene: 4. Germline loops: CDR1 MDHEN, CDR2 SYDVKM. The CDR3 is 15 amino acids. The CDR3 DNA sequence: TGTGCCAGCAGTTCTAGCGGGAGGGCCCTAGAGACCCAGTACTTC. Translated: CASSSSGRALETQYF.

The chain employs TRBV7-9 and TRBJ2-1, with D hard to call. Germline CDR1 reads SEHNR; CDR2 reads FQNEAQ (reference sequence). V was trimmed by 7 bases and J by 7 bases, leaving 17 bases between them. The CDR3 has 14 residues. CDR3 DNA sequence: TGTGCCAGCACCCAGGCCCCCACGTGGAATGAGCAGTTCTTC. Translating gives CASTQAPTWNEQFF. Together with reference TRBV7-9 and TRBJ2-1, the CDR3 gives the full variable domain: DTGVSQNPRHKITKRGQNVTFRCDPISEHNRLYWYRQTLGQGPEFLTYFQNEAQLEKSRLLSDRFSAERPKGSFSTLEIQRTEQGDSAMYLCASTQAPTWNEQFFGPGTRLTVL.

This chain links TRBV7-6 with TRBJ2-2; D is perhaps TRBD2 (6 bases). Germline CDR1 is SGHVS and CDR2 is FNYEAQ. The V gene lost 1 base and the J gene lost 0 bases, with 15 bases spanning the gap. CDR3 length: 18 amino acids. Here the CDR3 DNA reads TGTGCCAGCAGCTTAGTTCCTTTCCTAGCGACGAACACCGGGGAGCTGTTTTTT. It yields the protein CASSLVPFLATNTGELFF.

This clone was seen only once. The chain is built from TRBV29-1 and TRBJ2-7, with 8 bases aligning to TRBD1. CDR1 and CDR2 (germline): SQVTM, ANQGSEA. V lost 6 bases to trimming and J lost 3 bases; unmatched junction nucleotides: 4. CDR3 length: 12 amino acids. The CDR3 DNA follows: TGCAGCGTGATGACAGGGGTCTACGAGCAGTACTTC. Protein sequence: CSVMTGVYEQYF.

This chain uses TRBV6-5 with TRBJ1-1, with D possibly matching TRBD1 (6 bases). There are 14 residues in the CDR3. Per the germline V gene, CDR1 is MNHEY and CDR2 is SVGAGI. V lost 4 bases, J lost 4 bases, and 13 bases lay in between. The CDR3 is CASSLQGLVTEAFF. In DNA form, the CDR3 reads TGTGCCAGCAGTTTACAGGGTTTAGTCACTGAAGCTTTCTTT.

This clone was observed many times. The J gene is TRBJ1-2, the V gene TRBV6-4, with 7 nucleotides matching TRBD1. J gave up 2 bases and V 2 bases, and 8 bases lay outside the gene matches. Looked up from germline, CDR1 is MRHNA and CDR2 is SNTAGT. The CDR3 is made up of 16 amino acids. DNA of the CDR3: TGTGCCAGCAGTGACGGGACAGAGGTCGCAAACTATGGCTACACCTTC. Protein: CASSDGTEVANYGYTF.

The V gene is TRBV19, the J gene TRBJ1-2; the D gene is possibly TRBD1 (5 bases). The CDR3 has 15 amino acids. V lost 6 bases to trimming and J lost 2 bases, with 16 bases between them. The germline V gene has CDR1 LNHDA and CDR2 SQIVND (reference sequence). Here the CDR3 DNA reads TGTGCCAGTAGCCGAGATTGGGACTCCAACTATGGCTACACCTTC. Protein product: CASSRDWDSNYGYTF.

This clone appeared once. The chain recombines TRBV7-8 with TRBJ2-7; TRBD2 matches at 11 bases. The CDR3 contains 15 residues. The germline V gene has CDR1 SGHVS and CDR2 FQNEAQ. J was trimmed by 5 bases and V by 0 bases; bases with no gene match: 3. CDR3: CASSLASSGRNEQYF. The CDR3 coding sequence is TGTGCCAGCAGCTTAGCGTCTAGCGGGAGGAACGAGCAGTACTTC.

The rearrangement links TRBV28 to TRBJ2-3; 16 bases are shared with TRBD2. The CDR3 length is 18 residues. The ends lost 5 bases at V and 3 bases at J; junction bases unmatched: 8. CDR1 and CDR2 from the germline V gene are MDHEN and SYDVKM. The CDR3 DNA is TGTGCCAGCAGTGACGGGACTAGCGGGAGGGGGGTGACAGATACGCAGTATTTT. Encoded protein: CASSDGTSGRGVTDTQYF.

This chain uses TRBV19 with TRBJ1-2; TRBD1 aligns across 8 bases. The J segment lost 8 bases and the V segment lost 7 bases, leaving 6 bases of the junction unmatched. CDR3 length equals 12 residues. The germline CDR1 and CDR2 sequences are LNHDA and SQIVND (reference sequence). CDR3 in DNA: TGTGCCAGTACCGGGACAGGTCAGGGCTACACCTTC. Amino acids: CASTGTGQGYTF. Supplemented by reference TRBV19 and TRBJ1-2, the full variable domain reads DGGITQSPKYLFRKEGQNVTLSCEQNLNHDAMYWYRQDPGQGLRLIYYSQIVNDFQKGDIAEGYSVSREKKESFPLTVTSAQKNPTAFYLCASTGTGQGYTFGSGTRLTVV.

Here the CDR3 reads CASSIATTIIEQFF. For the CDR3, the DNA is TGTGCCAGTAGTATAGCCACGACAATCATAGAGCAGTTCTTC. The chain recombines TRBV19 with TRBJ2-1; no definite D call. CDR1 is LNHDA, CDR2 SQIVND, per germline (reference sequence). This CDR3 has 14 residues. Trimming pared 1 base from V and 10 bases from J, leaving 14 bases between. Full variable domain (rest looked up from reference TRBV19 and TRBJ2-1): DGGITQSPKYLFRKEGQNVTLSCEQNLNHDAMYWYRQDPGQGLRLIYYSQIVNDFQKGDIAEGYSVSREKKESFPLTVTSAQKNPTAFYLCASSIATTIIEQFFGPGTRLTVL.

The chain uses TRBV7-2 and TRBJ1-2, with 9 nucleotides matching TRBD1. Trimming took 1 base from V and 5 from J; bases not matched to a gene: 2. Germline V gene lookup returns CDR1 SGHTA and CDR2 FQGNSA. The CDR3 contains 14 residues. The CDR3 reads CASSLVGQGYGYTF. The CDR3 DNA reads as TGTGCCAGCAGCTTAGTGGGACAGGGATATGGCTACACCTTC.